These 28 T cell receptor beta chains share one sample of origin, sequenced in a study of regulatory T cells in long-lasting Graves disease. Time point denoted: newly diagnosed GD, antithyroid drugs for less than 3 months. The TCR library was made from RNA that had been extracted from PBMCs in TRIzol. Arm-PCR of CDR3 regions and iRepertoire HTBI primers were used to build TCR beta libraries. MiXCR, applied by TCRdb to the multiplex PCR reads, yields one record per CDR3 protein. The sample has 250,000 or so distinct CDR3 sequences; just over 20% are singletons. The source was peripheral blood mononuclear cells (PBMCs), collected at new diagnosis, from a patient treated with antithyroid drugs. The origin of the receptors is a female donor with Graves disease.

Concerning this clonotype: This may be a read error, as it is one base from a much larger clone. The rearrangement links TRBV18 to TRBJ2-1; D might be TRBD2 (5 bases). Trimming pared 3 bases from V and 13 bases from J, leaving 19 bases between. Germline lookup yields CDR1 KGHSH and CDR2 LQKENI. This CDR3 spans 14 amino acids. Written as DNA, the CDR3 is TGTGCCAGCTCACCTTTGGGCCTCGGGGAGACCCAGTTCTTC. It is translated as CASSPLGLGETQFF.

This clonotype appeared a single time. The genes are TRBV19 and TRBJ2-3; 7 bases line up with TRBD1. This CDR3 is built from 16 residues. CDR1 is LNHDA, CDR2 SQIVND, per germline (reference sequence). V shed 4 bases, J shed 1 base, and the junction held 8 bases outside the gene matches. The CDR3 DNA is TGTGCCAGTAGTAGTTTCCGGCAGGGGGGCACAGATACGCAGTATTTT. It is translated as CASSSFRQGGTDTQYF.

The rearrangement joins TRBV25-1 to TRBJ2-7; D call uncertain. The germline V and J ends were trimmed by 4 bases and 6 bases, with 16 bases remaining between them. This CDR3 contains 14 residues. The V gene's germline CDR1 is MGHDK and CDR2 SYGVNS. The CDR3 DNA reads TGTGCCAGCAGTGCCTTTAGGTCGGGTCTCGAGCAGTACTTC. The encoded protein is CASSAFRSGLEQYF.

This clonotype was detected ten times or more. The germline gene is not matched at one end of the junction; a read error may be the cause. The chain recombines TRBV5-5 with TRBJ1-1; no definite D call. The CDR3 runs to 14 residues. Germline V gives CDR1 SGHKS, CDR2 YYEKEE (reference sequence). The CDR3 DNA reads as TGCGCCAGCAGCTTGTTCGGTGGAGGGACTGAAGCTTTCTTT. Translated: CASSLFGGGTEAFF.

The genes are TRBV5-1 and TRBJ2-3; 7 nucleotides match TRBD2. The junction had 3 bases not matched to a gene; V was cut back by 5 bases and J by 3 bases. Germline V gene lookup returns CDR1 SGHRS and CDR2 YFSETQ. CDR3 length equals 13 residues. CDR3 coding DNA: TGCGCCAGCAGACCGCGGGAGACAGATACGCAGTATTTT. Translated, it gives CASRPRETDTQYF. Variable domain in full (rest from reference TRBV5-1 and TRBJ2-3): KAGVTQTPRYLIKTRGQQVTLSCSPISGHRSVSWYQQTPGQGLQFLFEYFSETQRNKGNFPGRFSGRQFSNSRSEMNVSTLELGDSALYLCASRPRETDTQYFGPGTRLTVL.

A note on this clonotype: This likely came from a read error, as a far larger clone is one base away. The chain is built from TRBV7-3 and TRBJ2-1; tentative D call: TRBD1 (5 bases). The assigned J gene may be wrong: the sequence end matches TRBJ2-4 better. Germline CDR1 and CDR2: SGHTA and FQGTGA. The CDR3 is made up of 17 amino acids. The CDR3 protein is CASSQQGSMEDNDIQYF. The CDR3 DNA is TGTGCCAGCAGCCAGCAGGGTTCGATGGAAGATAACGACATTCAGTACTTC.

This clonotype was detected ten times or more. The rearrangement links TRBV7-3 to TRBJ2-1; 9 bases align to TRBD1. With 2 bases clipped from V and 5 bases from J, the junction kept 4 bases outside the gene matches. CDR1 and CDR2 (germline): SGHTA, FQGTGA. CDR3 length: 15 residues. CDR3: CASSLDGQGNNEQFF. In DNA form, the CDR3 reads TGTGCCAGCAGCTTAGATGGACAGGGGAACAATGAGCAGTTCTTC.

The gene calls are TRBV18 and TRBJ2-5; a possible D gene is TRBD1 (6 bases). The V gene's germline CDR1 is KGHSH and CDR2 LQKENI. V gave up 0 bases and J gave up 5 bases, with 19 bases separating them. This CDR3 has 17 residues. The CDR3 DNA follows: TGTGCCAGCTCACCACCGGGCGCCGGGACACCTCTGGAGACCCAGTACTTC. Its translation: CASSPPGAGTPLETQYF.

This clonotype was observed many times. CDR3 bases: TGTGCCATCAGCGACGGACCGGACTACGAGCAGTACTTC. It yields the protein CAISDGPDYEQYF. The V gene is TRBV10-3, the J gene TRBJ2-7; D remains unclear. Germline V gene lookup returns CDR1 ENHRY and CDR2 SYGVKD. Trimming removed 6 bases at V and 3 bases at J, with 12 bases between. The CDR3 runs 13 residues.

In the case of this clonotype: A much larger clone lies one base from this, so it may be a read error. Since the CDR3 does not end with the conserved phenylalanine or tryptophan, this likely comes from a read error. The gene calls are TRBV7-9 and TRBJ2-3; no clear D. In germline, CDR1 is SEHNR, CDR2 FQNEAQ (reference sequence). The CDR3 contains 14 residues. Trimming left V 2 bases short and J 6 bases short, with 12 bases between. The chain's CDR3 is CASSLRARADTQYL. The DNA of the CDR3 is TGTGCCAGCAGCTTAAGGGCCCGGGCGGATACGCAGTATTTA.

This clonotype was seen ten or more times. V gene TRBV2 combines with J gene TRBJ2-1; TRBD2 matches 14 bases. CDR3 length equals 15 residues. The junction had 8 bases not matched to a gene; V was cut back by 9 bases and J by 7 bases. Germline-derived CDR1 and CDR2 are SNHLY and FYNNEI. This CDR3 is CASRGLAGVFNEQFF. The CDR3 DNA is TGTGCCAGTAGGGGACTAGCGGGAGTTTTTAATGAGCAGTTCTTC.

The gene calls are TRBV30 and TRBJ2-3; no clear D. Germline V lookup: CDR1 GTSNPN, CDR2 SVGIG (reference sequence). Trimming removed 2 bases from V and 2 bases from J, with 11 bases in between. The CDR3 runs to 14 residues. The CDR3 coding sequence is TGTGCCTGGAGTTCGGGTGGGTCCACAGATACGCAGTATTTT. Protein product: CAWSSGGSTDTQYF.

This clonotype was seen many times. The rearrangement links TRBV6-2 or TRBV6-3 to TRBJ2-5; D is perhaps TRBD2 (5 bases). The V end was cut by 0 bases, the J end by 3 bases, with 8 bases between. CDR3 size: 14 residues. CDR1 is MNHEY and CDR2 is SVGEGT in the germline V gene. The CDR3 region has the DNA TGTGCCAGCAGTTACTCCCTAGCAAAAGAGACCCAGTACTTC. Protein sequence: CASSYSLAKETQYF.

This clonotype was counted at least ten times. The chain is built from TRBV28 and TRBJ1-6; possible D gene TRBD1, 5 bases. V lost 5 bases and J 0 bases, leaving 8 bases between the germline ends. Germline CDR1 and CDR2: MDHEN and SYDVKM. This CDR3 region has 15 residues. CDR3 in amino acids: CASSRGSSYNSPLHF. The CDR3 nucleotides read TGTGCCAGCAGTAGGGGAAGCTCCTATAATTCACCCCTCCACTTT.

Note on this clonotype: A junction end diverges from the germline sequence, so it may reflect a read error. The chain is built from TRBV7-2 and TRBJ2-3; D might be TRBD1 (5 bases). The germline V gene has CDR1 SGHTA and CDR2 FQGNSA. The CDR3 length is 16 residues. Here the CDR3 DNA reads TGCGCCAGCAGCCACCCCGAGGCCAGGGCTTCAGATACGCAGTATTTT. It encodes CASSHPEARASDTQYF.

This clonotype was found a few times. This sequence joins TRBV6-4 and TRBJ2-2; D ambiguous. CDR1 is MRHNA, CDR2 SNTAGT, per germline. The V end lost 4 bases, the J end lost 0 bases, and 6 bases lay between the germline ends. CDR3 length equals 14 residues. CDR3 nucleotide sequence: TGTGCCAGCAGTGTTTTGGCGAACACCGGGGAGCTGTTTTTT. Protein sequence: CASSVLANTGELFF.

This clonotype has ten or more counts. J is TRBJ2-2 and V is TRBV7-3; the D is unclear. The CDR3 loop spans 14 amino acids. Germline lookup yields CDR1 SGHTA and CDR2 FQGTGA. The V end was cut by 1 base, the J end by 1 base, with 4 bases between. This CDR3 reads CASSLNKNTGELFF. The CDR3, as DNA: TGTGCCAGCAGCTTAAACAAGAACACCGGGGAGCTGTTTTTT.

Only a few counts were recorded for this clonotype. CDR3 in DNA: TGTGCCAGCAGCGATTCTGAAAGGAACACCATATATTTT. Amino acids: CASSDSERNTIYF. This rearrangement joins TRBV13 to TRBJ1-3; D is unresolved. The V end lost 5 bases, the J end lost 7 bases, and 12 bases lay between the germline ends. The germline gives CDR1 PRHDT, CDR2 FYEKMQ (reference sequence). The CDR3 extends over 13 amino acids.

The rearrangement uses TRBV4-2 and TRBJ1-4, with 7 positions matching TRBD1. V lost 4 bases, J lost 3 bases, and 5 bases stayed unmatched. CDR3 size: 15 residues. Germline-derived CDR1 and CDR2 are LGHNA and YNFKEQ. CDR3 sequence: CASSRQGWANEKLFF. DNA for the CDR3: TGTGCCAGCAGCCGACAGGGCTGGGCTAATGAAAAACTGTTTTTT.

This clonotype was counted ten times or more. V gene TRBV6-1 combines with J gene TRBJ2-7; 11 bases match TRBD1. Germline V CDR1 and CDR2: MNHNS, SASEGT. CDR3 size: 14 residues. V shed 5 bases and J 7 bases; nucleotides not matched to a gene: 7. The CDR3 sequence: CASSQPGQGGEQYF. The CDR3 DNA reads TGTGCCAGCAGTCAACCGGGACAGGGGGGGGAGCAGTACTTC.

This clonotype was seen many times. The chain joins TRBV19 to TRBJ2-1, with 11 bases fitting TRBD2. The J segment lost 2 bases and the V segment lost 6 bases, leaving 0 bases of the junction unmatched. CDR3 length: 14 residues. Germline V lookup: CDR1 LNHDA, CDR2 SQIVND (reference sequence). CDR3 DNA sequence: TGTGCCAGTAGACTAGCGGGGGCCTACAATGAGCAGTTCTTC. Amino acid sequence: CASRLAGAYNEQFF. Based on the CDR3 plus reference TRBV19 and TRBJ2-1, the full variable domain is DGGITQSPKYLFRKEGQNVTLSCEQNLNHDAMYWYRQDPGQGLRLIYYSQIVNDFQKGDIAEGYSVSREKKESFPLTVTSAQKNPTAFYLCASRLAGAYNEQFFGPGTRLTVL.

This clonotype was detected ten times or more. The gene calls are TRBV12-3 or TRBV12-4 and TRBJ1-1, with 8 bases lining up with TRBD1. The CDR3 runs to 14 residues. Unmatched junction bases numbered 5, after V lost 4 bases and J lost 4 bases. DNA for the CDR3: TGTGCCAGCAGTTCACCTACAGGGGGCACTGAAGCTTTCTTT. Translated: CASSSPTGGTEAFF.

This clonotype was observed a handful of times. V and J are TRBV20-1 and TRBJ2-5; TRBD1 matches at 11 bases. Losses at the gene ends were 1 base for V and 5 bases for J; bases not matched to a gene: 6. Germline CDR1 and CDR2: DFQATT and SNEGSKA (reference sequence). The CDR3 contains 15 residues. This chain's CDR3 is CSARGGTGGRETQYF. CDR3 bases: TGCAGTGCTAGAGGTGGGACAGGGGGACGGGAGACCCAGTACTTC.

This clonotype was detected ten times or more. The CDR3 DNA sequence: TGCAGTGCTAGATCTCGCTGGACTAGTTTCCAGTATTTT. Residues: CSARSRWTSFQYF. V usage is TRBV20-1 and J usage is TRBJ2-3; 7 bases line up with TRBD2. The CDR3 has 13 amino acids. CDR1 is DFQATT and CDR2 is SNEGSKA in the germline V gene (reference sequence). Losses at the gene ends were 2 bases for V and 12 bases for J; bases not matched to a gene: 11.

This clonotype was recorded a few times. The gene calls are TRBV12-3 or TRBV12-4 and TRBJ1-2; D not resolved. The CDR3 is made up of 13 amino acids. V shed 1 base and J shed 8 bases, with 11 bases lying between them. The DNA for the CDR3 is TGTGCCAGCAGTTTAGGGGTTATTAGGGGCTACACCTTC. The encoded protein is CASSLGVIRGYTF.

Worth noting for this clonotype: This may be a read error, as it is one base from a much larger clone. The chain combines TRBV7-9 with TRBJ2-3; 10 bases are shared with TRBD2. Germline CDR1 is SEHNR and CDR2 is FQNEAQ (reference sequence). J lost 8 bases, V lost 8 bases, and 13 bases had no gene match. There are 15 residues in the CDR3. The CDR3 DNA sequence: TGTGCCAGCCTGCTAGCGGGAGCCCCAGGGGGTACGCAGTATTTT. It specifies CASLLAGAPGGTQYF.

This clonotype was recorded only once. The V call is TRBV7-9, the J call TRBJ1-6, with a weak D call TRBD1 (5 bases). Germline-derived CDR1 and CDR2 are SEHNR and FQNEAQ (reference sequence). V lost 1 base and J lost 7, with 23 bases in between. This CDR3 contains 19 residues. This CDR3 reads CASSLVVGALGSGNSPLHF. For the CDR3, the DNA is TGTGCCAGCAGCTTAGTTGTCGGGGCGCTCGGGAGCGGAAATTCACCCCTCCACTTT.

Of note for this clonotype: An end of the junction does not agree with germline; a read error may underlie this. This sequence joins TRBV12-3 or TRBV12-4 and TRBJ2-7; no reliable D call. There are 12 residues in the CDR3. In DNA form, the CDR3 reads TGTGCCAGCGGTTTCCGCTCCTACGAGCAGTACTTC. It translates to CASGFRSYEQYF.